This TCR beta chain appears in the sequencing data of a study of PD-1 blockade in classical Hodgkin lymphoma. General study points: In newly diagnosed patients, baseline TCR diversity was reportedly below that of healthy donors. The origin of the repertoire differences remains undefined, with disease activity or prior therapy as possible causes.

This clone was seen once. Its cognate antigen is unknown. All patients experienced relapse after autologous stem cell transplantation, and brentuximab vedotin exposure was variable. The repertoire was sequenced with immunoSEQ multiplex PCR; TCRdb's copy has only in-frame clones and lacks some. The table lists some 10,000 clones, around three quarters of them singletons, with under 11% in the top ten. This TCR was recovered from a human donor with classical Hodgkin lymphoma. The sequences come from peripheral blood mononuclear cells (PBMCs), collected at baseline.

CDR3 sequence (DNA): TGTGCCACCAGCAGAGAAGCGCCAGGGGTAAAGAACGAGCAGTACTTC. Protein sequence: CATSREAPGVKNEQYF. The V call is TRBV15, the J call TRBJ2-7; possibly TRBD1 for D (6 bases). Trimming removed 0 bases at V and 5 bases at J, with 17 bases between. The CDR3 is 16 amino acids. CDR1 is LNHNV, CDR2 YYDKDF, per germline (reference sequence). Full variable domain (outside the CDR3, taken from reference TRBV15 and TRBJ2-7): DAMVIQNPRYQVTQFGKPVTLSCSQTLNHNVMYWYQQKSSQAPKLLFHYYDKDFNNEADTPDNFQSRRPNTSFCFLDIRSPGLGDTAMYLCATSREAPGVKNEQYFGPGTRLTVT.